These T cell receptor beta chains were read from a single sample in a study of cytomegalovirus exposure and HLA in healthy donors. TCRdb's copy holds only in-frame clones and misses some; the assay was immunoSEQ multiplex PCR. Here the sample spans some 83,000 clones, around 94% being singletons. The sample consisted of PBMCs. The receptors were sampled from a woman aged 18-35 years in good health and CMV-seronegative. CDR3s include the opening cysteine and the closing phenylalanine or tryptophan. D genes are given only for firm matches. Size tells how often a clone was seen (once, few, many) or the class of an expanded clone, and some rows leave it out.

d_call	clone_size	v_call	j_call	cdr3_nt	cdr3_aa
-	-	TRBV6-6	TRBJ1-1	TGTGCCAGCAGGAACACCGAAGCTTTCTTT	CASRNTEAFF
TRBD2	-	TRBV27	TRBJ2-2	TGTGCCAGCAGTTTCACTAGCGGGAGATACACCGGGGAGCTGTTTTTT	CASSFTSGRYTGELFF
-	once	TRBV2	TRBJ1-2	TGTGCCGAGACGGGGTTCTATGGCTACACCTTC	CAETGFYGYTF
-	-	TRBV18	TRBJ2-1	TGTGCCAGCTCACCAGCAGGGATTGGTGGGTCCTACAATGAGCAGTTCTTC	CASSPAGIGGSYNEQFF
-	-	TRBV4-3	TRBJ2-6	TGCGCCAGCAGCCAAGATAGTGCAGGGGGGACCTCTGGGGCCAACGTCCTGACTTTC	CASSQDSAGGTSGANVLTF
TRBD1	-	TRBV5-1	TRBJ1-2	TGCGCCAGCAGCGTCGGGACAGGACACTATGGCTACACCTTC	CASSVGTGHYGYTF
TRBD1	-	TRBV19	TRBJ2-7	TGTGCCAGTAGTATCGGACTGGGACAGGGGTTCGAGCAGTACTTC	CASSIGLGQGFEQYF
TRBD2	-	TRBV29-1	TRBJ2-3	TGCAGCGTTTCGACTAGCGGGAGTTCGCGTGCAGATACGCAGTATTTT	CSVSTSGSSRADTQYF
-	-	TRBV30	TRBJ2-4	TGTGCCTGGATCCCCGGGAATCGGGGAGACTTAAACATTCAGTACTTC	CAWIPGNRGDLNIQYF
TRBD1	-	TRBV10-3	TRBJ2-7	TGTGCCATCAGAACAGGGGGCGGGAGCTACGAGCAGTACTTC	CAIRTGGGSYEQYF
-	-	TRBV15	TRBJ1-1	TGTGCCACCAGCAGAGATCTTGGTTTGAGGCAGCCCATGAACACTGAAGCTTTCTTT	CATSRDLGLRQPMNTEAFF
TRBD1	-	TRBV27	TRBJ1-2	TGTGCCACCGCCGAGGGGGCTACTAACTATGGCTACACCTTC	CATAEGATNYGYTF
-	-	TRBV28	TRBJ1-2	TGTGCCAGCAGTACTACTGGGGGGTATGGCTACACCTTC	CASSTTGGYGYTF
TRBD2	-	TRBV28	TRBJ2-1	TGTGCCAGCAGCCAGGGGTTCCCTAGCGGGAGCCCTTCCTACAATGAGCAGTTCTTC	CASSQGFPSGSPSYNEQFF
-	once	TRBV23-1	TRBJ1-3	TGCGCCAGCAGTCAAACCCTTCACGGGGAAACAAGGGGAAACACCATATATTTT	CASSQTLHGETRGNTIYF
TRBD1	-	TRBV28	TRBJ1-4	TGTGCCAGCAGTCCCGCGGGACAGGATTTTGGAGTGATTGAAAAACTGTTTTTT	CASSPAGQDFGVIEKLFF
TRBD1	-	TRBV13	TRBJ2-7	TGTGCCAGCGCCGCCGGGACAGGGGACCACGAGCAGTACTTC	CASAAGTGDHEQYF
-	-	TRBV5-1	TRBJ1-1	TGCGCCAGCAGCTTGGCGGGAAGCACTGAAGCTTTCTTT	CASSLAGSTEAFF
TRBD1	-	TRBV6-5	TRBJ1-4	TGTGCCAGCAGTAGGACAGGGGTGAATGAAAAACTGTTTTTT	CASSRTGVNEKLFF
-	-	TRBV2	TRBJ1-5	TGTGCCAGCAGTGGAATGGCCCATAGCAATCAGCCCCAGCATTTT	CASSGMAHSNQPQHF
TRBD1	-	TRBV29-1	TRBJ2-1	TGCAGCGCTCAGGGGGTGGTCTCTAGGAATGAGCAGTTCTTC	CSAQGVVSRNEQFF
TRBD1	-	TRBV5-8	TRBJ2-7	TGTGCCAGCAGGATAAAAACCGGGACAGGAGACTACGAGCAGTACTTC	CASRIKTGTGDYEQYF
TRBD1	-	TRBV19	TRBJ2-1	TGTGCCAGTAGTATTCTCCCGGGACAGGGGGCGAAAATCTACAATGAGCAGTTCTTC	CASSILPGQGAKIYNEQFF
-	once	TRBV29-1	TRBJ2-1	TGCAGCGTTGAAGATCGTGGGACACTGAACAATGAGCAGTTCTTC	CSVEDRGTLNNEQFF
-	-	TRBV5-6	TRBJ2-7	TGTGCCAGCAGCTTTATAGGACAGAGCCTTTACGAGCAGTACTTC	CASSFIGQSLYEQYF
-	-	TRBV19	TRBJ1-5	TGTGCCAGTAGTGTAAACAGGGCTGCTAGTCAGCCCCAGCATTTT	CASSVNRAASQPQHF
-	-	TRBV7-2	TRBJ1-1	TGTGCCAGCAGCTTACACTCTGACACTGAAGCTTTCTTT	CASSLHSDTEAFF
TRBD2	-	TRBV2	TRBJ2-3	TGTGCCAACGTCATACTAGCGGGAGGGCCGGATACGCAGTATTTT	CANVILAGGPDTQYF
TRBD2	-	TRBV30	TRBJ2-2	TGTGCCCGGGGGGCCGGGGAGCTGTTTTTT	CARGAGELFF
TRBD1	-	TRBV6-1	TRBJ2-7	TGTGCCAGCATCCCGAGAGGGACAGCGACCTACGAGCAGTACTTC	CASIPRGTATYEQYF
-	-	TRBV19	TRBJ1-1	TGTGCCAGTAGTATATCTATGAACACTGAAGCTTTCTTT	CASSISMNTEAFF
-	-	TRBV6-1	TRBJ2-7	TGTGCCAGCAGCGGAGGGTTAGGCTTTTACGAGCAGTACTTC	CASSGGLGFYEQYF
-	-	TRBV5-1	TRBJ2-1	TGCGCCAGCAGCTCAGACAGTAGCCGGCAGTTCTTC	CASSSDSSRQFF
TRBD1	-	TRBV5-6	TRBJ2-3	TGTGCCAGCAGGCAGACAGGGAACCCCACAGATACGCAGTATTTT	CASRQTGNPTDTQYF
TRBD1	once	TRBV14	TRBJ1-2	TGTGCCAGCAGTAAGAGGGGGCACTATGGCTACACCTTC	CASSKRGHYGYTF
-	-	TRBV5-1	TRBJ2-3	TGCGCCAGCAGCTTGGGGGCAATTATGAAGATGACAGATACGCAGTATTTT	CASSLGAIMKMTDTQYF
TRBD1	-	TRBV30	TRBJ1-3	TGTGCCTGGAACACGGACAGGGTATTGGACACCATATATTTT	CAWNTDRVLDTIYF
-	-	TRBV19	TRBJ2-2	TGTGCCAGTAGTGCCCTGGCGGGGTACACCGGGGAGCTGTTTTTT	CASSALAGYTGELFF
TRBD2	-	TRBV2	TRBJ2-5	TGTGCCAGCAGTGATATAGTTCGGAGCGGGAGGTGGGAGACCCAGTACTTC	CASSDIVRSGRWETQYF
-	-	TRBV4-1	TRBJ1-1	TGCGCCAGCAGCCAAGAGAGTCATGTCGTCGCTGAAGCTTTCTTT	CASSQESHVVAEAFF
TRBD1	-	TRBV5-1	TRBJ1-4	TGCGCCAGCAGCTTAGACAGGGTTGGAGAAAAACTGTTTTTT	CASSLDRVGEKLFF
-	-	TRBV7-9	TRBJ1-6	TGTGCCAGCAGCTTAGGGGGCGATAATAATTCACCCCTCCACTTT	CASSLGGDNNSPLHF